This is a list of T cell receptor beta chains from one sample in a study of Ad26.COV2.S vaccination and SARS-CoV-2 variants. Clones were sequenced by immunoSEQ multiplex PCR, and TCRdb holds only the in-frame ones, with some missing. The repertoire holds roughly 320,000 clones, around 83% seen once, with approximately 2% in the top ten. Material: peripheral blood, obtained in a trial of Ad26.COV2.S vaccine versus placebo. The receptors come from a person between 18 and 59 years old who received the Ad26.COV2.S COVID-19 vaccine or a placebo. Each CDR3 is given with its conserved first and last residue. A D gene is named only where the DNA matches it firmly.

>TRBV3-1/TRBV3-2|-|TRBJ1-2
TGTGCCAGCAGCCAAGCGGGGGGGTATGGCTACACCTTC
CASSQAGGYGYTF
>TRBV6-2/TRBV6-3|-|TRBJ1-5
TGTGCCAGCAGTTACCGGGGGGTCATTCAGCCCCAGCATTTT
CASSYRGVIQPQHF
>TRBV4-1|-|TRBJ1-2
TGCGCCAGCAGCCAACCCAAAGGCGGGGTTAACTATGGCTACACCTTC
CASSQPKGGVNYGYTF
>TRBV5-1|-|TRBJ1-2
TGCGCCAGCAGCCCGCCGGACCTCTATGGCTACACCTTC
CASSPPDLYGYTF
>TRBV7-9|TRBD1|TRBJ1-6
TGTGCCAGCAGCTCACCATTAGGACAGGGGAATAATTCACCCCTCCACTTT
CASSSPLGQGNNSPLHF
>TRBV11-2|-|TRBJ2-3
TGTGCCAGCAGCCCCCGTCCGACCAGCCCGAGCACAGATACGCAGTATTTT
CASSPRPTSPSTDTQYF
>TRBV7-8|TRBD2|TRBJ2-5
TGTGCCAGCAGCTCAAGACTAGCGGGGGGGTTAAAGACCCAGTACTTC
CASSSRLAGGLKTQYF
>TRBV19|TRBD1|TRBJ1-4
TGTGCCAGTAGTGTGGGACAGGGAAGAAATGAAAAACTGTTTTTT
CASSVGQGRNEKLFF
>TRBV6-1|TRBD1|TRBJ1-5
TGTGCCAGCAGTGAAACCGGGACAGTTAGCAATCAGCCCCAGCATTTT
CASSETGTVSNQPQHF
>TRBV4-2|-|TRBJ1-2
TGTGCCAGCAGCCAAGAAGGGAACGGCTACACCTTC
CASSQEGNGYTF